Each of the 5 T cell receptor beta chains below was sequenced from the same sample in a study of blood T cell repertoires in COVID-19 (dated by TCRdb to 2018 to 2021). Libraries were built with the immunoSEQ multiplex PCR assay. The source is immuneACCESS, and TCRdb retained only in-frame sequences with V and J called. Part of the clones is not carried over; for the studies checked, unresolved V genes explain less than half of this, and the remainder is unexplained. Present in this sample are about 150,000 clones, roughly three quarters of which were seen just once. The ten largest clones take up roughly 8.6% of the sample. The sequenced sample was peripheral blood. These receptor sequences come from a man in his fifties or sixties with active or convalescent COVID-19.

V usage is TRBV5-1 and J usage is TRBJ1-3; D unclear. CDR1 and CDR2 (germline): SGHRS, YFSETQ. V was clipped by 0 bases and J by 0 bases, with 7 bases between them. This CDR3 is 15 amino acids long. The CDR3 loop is CASSLDSYSGNTIYF. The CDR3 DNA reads TGCGCCAGCAGCTTGGACAGCTACTCTGGAAACACCATATATTTT.

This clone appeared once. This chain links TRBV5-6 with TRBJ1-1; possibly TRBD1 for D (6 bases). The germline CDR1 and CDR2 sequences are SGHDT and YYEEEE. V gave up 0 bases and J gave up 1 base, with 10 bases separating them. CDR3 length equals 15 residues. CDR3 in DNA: TGTGCCAGCAGCTTGGTTGGGGGCGAGAACACTGAAGCTTTCTTT. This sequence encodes CASSLVGGENTEAFF.

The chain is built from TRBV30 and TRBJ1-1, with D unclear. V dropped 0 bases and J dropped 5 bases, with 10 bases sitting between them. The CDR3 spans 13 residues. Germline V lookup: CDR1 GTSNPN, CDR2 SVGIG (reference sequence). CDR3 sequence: CAWSVRVQTEAFF. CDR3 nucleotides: TGTGCCTGGAGTGTGAGGGTTCAAACTGAAGCTTTCTTT.

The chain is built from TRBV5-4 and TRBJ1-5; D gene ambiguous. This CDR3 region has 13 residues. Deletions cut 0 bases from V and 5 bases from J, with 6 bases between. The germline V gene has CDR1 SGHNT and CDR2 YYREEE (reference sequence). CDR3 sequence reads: CASSLGQYQPQHF. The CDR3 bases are TGTGCCAGCAGCTTGGGTCAATATCAGCCCCAGCATTTT.

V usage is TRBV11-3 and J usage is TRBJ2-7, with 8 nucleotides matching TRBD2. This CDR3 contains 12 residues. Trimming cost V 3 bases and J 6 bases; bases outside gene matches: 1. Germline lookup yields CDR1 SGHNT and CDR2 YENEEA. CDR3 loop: CASSFSGTEQYF. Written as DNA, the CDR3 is TGTGCCAGCAGCTTTAGCGGGACCGAGCAGTACTTC.